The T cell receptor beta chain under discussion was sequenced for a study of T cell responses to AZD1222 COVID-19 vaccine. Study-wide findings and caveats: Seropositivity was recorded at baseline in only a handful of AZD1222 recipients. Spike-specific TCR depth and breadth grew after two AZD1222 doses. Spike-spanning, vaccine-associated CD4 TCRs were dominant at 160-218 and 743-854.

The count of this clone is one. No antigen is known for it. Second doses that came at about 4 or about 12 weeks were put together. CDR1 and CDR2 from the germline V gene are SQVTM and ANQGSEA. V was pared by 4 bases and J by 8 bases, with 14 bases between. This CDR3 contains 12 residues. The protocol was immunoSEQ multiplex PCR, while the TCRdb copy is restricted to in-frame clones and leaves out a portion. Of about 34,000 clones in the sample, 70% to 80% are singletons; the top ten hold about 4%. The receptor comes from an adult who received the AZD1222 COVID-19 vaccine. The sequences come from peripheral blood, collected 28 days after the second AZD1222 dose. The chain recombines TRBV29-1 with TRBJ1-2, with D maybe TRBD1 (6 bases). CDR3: CSVAGVGWGYTF. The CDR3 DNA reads TGCAGCGTTGCAGGGGTTGGATGGGGCTACACCTTC.